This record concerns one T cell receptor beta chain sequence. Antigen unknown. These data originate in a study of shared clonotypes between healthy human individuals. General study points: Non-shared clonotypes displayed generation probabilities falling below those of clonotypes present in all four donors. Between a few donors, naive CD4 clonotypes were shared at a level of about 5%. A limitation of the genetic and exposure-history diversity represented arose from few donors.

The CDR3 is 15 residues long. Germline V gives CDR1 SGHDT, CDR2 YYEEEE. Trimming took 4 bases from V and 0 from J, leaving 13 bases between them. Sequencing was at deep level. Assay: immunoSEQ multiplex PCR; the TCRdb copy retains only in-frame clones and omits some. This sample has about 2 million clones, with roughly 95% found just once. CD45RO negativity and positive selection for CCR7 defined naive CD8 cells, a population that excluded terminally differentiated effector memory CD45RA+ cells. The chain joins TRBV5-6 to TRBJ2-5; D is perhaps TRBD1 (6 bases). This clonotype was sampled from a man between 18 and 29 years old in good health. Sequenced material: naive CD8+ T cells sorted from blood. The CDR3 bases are TGTGCCAGCAGCCTACACCGGGACAACCAAGAGACCCAGTACTTC. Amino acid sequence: CASSLHRDNQETQYF. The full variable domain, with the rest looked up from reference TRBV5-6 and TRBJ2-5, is DAGVTQSPTHLIKTRGQQVTLRCSPKSGHDTVSWYQQALGQGPQFIFQYYEEEERQRGNFPDRFSGHQFPNYSSELNVNALLLGDSALYLCASSLHRDNQETQYFGPGTRLLVL.